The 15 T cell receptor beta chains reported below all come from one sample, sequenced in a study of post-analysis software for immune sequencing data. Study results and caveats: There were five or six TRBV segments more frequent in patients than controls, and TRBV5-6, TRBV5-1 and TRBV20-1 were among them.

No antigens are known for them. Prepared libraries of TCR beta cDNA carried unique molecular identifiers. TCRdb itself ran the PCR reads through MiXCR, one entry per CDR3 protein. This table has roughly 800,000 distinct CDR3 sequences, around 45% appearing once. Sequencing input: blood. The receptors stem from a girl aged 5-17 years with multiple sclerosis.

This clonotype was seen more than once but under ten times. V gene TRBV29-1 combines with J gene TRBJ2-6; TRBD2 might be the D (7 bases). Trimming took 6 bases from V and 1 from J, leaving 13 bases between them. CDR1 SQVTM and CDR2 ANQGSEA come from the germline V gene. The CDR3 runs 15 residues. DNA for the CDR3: TGCAGCGTGAGGGGGGGAGAATCTGGGGCCAACGTCCTGACTTTC. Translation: CSVRGGESGANVLTF.

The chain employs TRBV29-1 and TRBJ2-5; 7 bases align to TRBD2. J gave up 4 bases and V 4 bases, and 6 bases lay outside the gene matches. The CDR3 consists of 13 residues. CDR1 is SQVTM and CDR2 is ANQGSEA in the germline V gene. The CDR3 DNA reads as TGCAGCGTTGGCGGGAGTGAAGGAGAGACCCAGTACTTC. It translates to CSVGGSEGETQYF.

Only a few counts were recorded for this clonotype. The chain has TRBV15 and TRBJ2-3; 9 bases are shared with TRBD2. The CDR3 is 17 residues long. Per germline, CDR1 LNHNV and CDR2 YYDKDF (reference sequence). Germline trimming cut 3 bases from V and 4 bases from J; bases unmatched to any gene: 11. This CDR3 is CATSSLSGSPSPDTQYF. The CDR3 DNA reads TGTGCCACCAGCAGTCTTAGCGGGAGCCCATCTCCAGATACGCAGTATTTT.

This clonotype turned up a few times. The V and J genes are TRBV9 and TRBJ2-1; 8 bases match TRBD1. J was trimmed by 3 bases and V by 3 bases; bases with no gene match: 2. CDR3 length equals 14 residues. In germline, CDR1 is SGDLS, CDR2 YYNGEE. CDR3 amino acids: CASSATGDYNEQFF. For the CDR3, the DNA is TGTGCCAGCAGCGCGACAGGGGACTACAATGAGCAGTTCTTC. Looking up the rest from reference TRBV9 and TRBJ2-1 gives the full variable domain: DSGVTQTPKHLITATGQRVTLRCSPRSGDLSVYWYQQSLDQGLQFLIQYYNGEERAKGNILERFSAQQFPDLHSELNLSSLELGDSALYFCASSATGDYNEQFFGPGTRLTVL.

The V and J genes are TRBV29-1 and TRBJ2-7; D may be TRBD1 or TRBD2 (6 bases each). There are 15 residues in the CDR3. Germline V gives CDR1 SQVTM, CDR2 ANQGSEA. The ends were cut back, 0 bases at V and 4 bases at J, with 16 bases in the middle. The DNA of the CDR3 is TGCAGCGTTGAAGAATTTGGCAGGGGAGGATACGAGCAGTACTTC. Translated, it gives CSVEEFGRGGYEQYF.

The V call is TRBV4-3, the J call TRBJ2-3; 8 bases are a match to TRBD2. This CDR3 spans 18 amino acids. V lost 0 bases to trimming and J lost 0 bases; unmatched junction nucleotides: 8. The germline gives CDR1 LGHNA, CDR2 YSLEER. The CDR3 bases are TGCGCCAGCAGCCAAGATCTAATAGCGGGGACTAGCACAGATACGCAGTATTTT. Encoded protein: CASSQDLIAGTSTDTQYF.

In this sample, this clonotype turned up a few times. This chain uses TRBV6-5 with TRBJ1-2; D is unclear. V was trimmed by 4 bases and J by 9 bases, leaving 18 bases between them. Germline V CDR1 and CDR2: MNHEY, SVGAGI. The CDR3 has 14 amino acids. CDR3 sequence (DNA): TGTGCCAGCAGTTCCCCTCCCGACTGGAGCCGCTACACCTTC. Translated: CASSSPPDWSRYTF.

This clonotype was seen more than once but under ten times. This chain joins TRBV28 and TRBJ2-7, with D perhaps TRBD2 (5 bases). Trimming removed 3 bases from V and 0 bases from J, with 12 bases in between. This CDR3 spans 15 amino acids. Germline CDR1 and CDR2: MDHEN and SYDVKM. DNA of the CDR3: TGTGCCAGCAGTTTGGTCGGACTTACCTCCTACGAGCAGTACTTC. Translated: CASSLVGLTSYEQYF.

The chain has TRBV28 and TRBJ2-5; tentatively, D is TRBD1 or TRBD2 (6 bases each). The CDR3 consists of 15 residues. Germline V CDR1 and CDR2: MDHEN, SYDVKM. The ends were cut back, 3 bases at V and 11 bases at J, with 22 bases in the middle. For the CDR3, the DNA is TGTGCCAGCAGTTTTAGCGGAGGGGGTCCTTGGGAGCAGTACTTC. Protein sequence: CASSFSGGGPWEQYF.

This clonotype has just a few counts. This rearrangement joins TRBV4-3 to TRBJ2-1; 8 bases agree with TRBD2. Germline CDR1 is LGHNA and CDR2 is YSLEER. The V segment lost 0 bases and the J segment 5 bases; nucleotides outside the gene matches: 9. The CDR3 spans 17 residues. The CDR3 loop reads CASSQEGAAGAHNEQFF. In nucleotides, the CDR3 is TGCGCCAGCAGCCAAGAAGGGGCAGCGGGAGCTCACAATGAGCAGTTCTTC.

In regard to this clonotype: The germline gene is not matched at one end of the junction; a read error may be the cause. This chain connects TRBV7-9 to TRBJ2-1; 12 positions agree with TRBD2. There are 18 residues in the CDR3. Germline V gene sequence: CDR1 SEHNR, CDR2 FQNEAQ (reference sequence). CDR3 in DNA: TGTGCCAGCAGCTTAGCGCCGAGTCGACTAGCGGGAGTGAATGGGCAGTTCTTC. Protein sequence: CASSLAPSRLAGVNGQFF.

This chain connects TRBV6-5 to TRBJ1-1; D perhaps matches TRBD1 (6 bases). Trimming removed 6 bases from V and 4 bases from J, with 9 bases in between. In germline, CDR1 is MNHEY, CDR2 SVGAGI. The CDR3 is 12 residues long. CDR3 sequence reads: CASRGQFTEAFF. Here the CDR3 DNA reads TGTGCCAGCAGAGGACAGTTCACTGAAGCTTTCTTT.

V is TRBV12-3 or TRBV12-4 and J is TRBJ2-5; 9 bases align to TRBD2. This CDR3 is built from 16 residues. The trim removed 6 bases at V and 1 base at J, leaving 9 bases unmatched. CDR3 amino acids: CASSRQTSGSQETQYF. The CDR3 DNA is TGTGCCAGCAGCCGCCAAACTAGCGGGTCCCAAGAGACCCAGTACTTC.

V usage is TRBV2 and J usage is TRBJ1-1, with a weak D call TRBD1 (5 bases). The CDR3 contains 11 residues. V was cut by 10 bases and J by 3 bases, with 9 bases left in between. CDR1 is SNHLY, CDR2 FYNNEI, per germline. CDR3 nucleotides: TGTGCCAATAGGGACTACACTGAAGCTTTCTTT. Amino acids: CANRDYTEAFF.

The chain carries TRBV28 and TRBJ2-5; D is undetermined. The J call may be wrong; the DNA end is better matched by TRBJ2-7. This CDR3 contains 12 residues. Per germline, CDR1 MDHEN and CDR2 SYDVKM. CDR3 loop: CASSLSKSEQYF. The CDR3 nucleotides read TGTGCCAGCAGTTTATCCAAGTCCGAGCAGTACTTC.